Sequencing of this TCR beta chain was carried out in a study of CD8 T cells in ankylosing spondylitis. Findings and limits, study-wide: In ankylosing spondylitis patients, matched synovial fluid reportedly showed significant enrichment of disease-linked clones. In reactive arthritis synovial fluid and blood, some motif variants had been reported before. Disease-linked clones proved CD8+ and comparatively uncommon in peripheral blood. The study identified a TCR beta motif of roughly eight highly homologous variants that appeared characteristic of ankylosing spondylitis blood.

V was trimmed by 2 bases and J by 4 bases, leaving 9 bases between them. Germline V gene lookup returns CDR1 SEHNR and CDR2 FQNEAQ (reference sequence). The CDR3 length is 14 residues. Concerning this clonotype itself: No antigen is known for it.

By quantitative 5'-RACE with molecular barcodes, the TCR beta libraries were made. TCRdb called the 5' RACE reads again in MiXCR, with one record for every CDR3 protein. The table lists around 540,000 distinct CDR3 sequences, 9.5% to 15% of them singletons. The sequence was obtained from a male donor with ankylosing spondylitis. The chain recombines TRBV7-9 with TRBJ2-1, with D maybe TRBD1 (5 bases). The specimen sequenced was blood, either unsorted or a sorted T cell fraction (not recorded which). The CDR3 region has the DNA TGTGCCAGCAGCTTAACTGACAGATACAATGAGCAGTTCTTC. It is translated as CASSLTDRYNEQFF. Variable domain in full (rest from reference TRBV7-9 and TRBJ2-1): DTGVSQNPRHKITKRGQNVTFRCDPISEHNRLYWYRQTLGQGPEFLTYFQNEAQLEKSRLLSDRFSAERPKGSFSTLEIQRTEQGDSAMYLCASSLTDRYNEQFFGPGTRLTVL.